Listed below are T cell receptor beta chains from one sample, sequenced in a study of cytomegalovirus exposure and HLA in healthy donors. Data came from immunoSEQ multiplex PCR; TCRdb stores just in-frame clones and leaves some out. This table holds some 160,000 clones, roughly 84% found once. The specimen sequenced was PBMCs. These receptors were obtained from a woman in her late teens or twenties in good health and CMV-seronegative. The CDR3 runs from the conserved cysteine through the conserved F or W. D genes are given only for firm matches. A clone size is listed for some rows: how often the clone was seen (once, few, many), or a class if it is expanded.

>TRBJ2-3|TRBV2|.|.
TGTGCCAGCAGTGAAAAGGCGGGGTACACAGATACGCAGTATTTT
CASSEKAGYTDTQYF
>TRBJ1-4|TRBV2|TRBD1|.
TGTGCCAGCAGTGGGACAGGGGGCGCGAATACTAATGAAAAACTGTTTTTT
CASSGTGGANTNEKLFF
>TRBJ2-2|TRBV6-5|.|.
TGTGCCAGCAGTTACTCAGGCAGGGCTTTAACCGGGGAGCTGTTTTTT
CASSYSGRALTGELFF
>TRBJ2-4|TRBV27|.|.
TGTGCCAGCAGACCAGATACCACAGCTATTTTAGCCAAAAACATTCAGTACTTC
CASRPDTTAILAKNIQYF
>TRBJ2-5|TRBV6-5|TRBD2|few
TGTGCCAGCAGTTACTCAGGGCCTAGCGGTCAAGAGACCCAGTACTTC
CASSYSGPSGQETQYF
>TRBJ1-2|TRBV28|TRBD1|once
TGTGCCAGCAGTTCGTCGGGACAGGGGAACTATGGCTACACCTTC
CASSSSGQGNYGYTF
>TRBJ2-5|TRBV6-1|.|.
TGTGCCAGCAGTGAATGGGGTGAGGGGGTACGGGAGACCCAGTACTTC
CASSEWGEGVRETQYF
>TRBJ1-1|TRBV4-1|.|few
TGCGCCAGTACAAAGAACACTGAAGCTTTCTTT
CASTKNTEAFF
>TRBJ2-2|TRBV6-5|TRBD1|.
TGTGCCAGCAGTTACCGTCGGACAGGAACGACCGGGGAGCTGTTTTTT
CASSYRRTGTTGELFF
>TRBJ2-7|TRBV4-1|TRBD2|once
TGCGCCAGCAGCCAAGGCGGGGGGGCCAATGGCGAGCAGTACTTC
CASSQGGGANGEQYF
>TRBJ2-2|TRBV28|.|.
TGTGCCAGCAGTTTAAGCCGGGGGACTCACACCGGGGAGCTGTTTTTT
CASSLSRGTHTGELFF
>TRBJ1-1|TRBV27|.|.
TGTGCCAGCAGTTTGCAGGGGCGGACTGAAGCTTTCTTT
CASSLQGRTEAFF
>TRBJ2-4|TRBV5-1|.|.
TGCGCCAGCAGCCCCACTGGTGAGGACATTCAGTACTTC
CASSPTGEDIQYF
>TRBJ1-1|TRBV6-5|.|.
TGTGCCAGCAGTTACTCGAGCACGTACGAAGCTTTCTTT
CASSYSSTYEAFF
>TRBJ1-1|TRBV7-6|TRBD1|.
TGTGCCAGCAGACAGGGGGCGAACACTGAAGCTTTCTTT
CASRQGANTEAFF
>TRBJ1-1|TRBV4-1|TRBD1|few
TGCGCCAGCAGCCGGGACAGCTTGAACACTGAAGCTTTCTTT
CASSRDSLNTEAFF
>TRBJ2-3|TRBV6-5|.|.
TGTGCCAGCAGTTTCGCAGATACGCAGTATTTT
CASSFADTQYF
>TRBJ1-1|TRBV6-1|.|.
TGTGCCAGCAGTGAGCCTGAATGGACAGCCGAAGCTTTCTTT
CASSEPEWTAEAFF
>TRBJ2-7|TRBV5-1|.|.
TGCGCCAGCAGCCTGGAGGTCTGGGGGCGTGACGAGCAGTACTTC
CASSLEVWGRDEQYF
>TRBJ2-1|TRBV5-1|TRBD1|.
TGCGCCAGCAACCGGGACAGGGGGGATGAGCAGTTCTTC
CASNRDRGDEQFF
>TRBJ2-7|TRBV6-5|TRBD2|.
TGTGCCAGCAATCAGGGACTAGGATACACAAGTCACTTC
CASNQGLGYTSHF
>TRBJ1-5|TRBV5-1|TRBD1|.
TGCGCCAGCAGCTTGACGACAGGGGCTAATCAGCCCCAGCATTTT
CASSLTTGANQPQHF
>TRBJ1-5|TRBV25-1|.|.
TGTGCCAGCAGTGACGGGGATAGCAATCAGCCCCAGCATTTT
CASSDGDSNQPQHF
>TRBJ1-1|TRBV27|.|.
TGTGCCAGCAGTAGATACAACGCAGGGGACACTGAAGCTTTCTTT
CASSRYNAGDTEAFF
>TRBJ1-1|TRBV25-1|.|.
TGTGCCAGCAGCTGGAGTCGTGAAGCTTTCTTT
CASSWSREAFF
>TRBJ2-1|TRBV4-2|.|.
TGTGCCAGCAGCCAAGGGCGGGGGCCCTCTGATGAGCAGTTCTTC
CASSQGRGPSDEQFF
>TRBJ1-4|TRBV28|.|.
TGTGCCAGCAGTTTCCCCCCAGGGCAGAACCTGTTTTTT
CASSFPPGQNLFF
>TRBJ1-2|TRBV4-2|TRBD1|.
TGTGCCAGCAGCCAAGAGCGACAGGGGGCTAACTATGGCTACACCTTC
CASSQERQGANYGYTF
>TRBJ1-6|TRBV5-1|TRBD1|.
TGCGCCAGCAGCCCCGGGACAGCGGACGAAGCACCCCTCCACTTT
CASSPGTADEAPLHF
>TRBJ1-5|TRBV7-2|.|.
TGTGCCAGCAGCTCGGGGGGGACGCGCAGGGCCCAGCATTTT
CASSSGGTRRAQHF
>TRBJ1-1|TRBV19|.|.
TGTGCCAGTAGTCTCTCCGGGACATCGAACACTGAAGCTTTCTTT
CASSLSGTSNTEAFF
>TRBJ1-1|TRBV30|.|.
TGTGCCTGGACCTCGGGGGGGGGCACTGAAGCTTTCTTT
CAWTSGGGTEAFF
>TRBJ2-7|TRBV29-1|TRBD1|.
TGCAGCGTTAGGACAGGCTCACGCGAGCAGTACTTC
CSVRTGSREQYF
>TRBJ2-5|TRBV10-2|.|.
TGCGCCAGTCAGAGGGGGTTCGGCGGAGAGACCCAGTACTTC
CASQRGFGGETQYF